This T cell receptor (beta chain) was captured by sequencing in a study of OX40 agonist ivuxolimab in advanced cancers. Turning to the study itself: Given to patients was ivuxolimab, an agonistic anti-OX40 (CD134) antibody. In three patients, partial responses were observed, one with hepatocellular carcinoma and two with cutaneous melanoma. Overall study findings and caveats: In the expanded peripheral T cells, antigen specificity was never determined.

Comment on this clone: The antigen remains undetermined.

Clones were sequenced by immunoSEQ multiplex PCR, and TCRdb holds only the in-frame ones, with some missing. The sample contains under 10,000 clones, 70% to 80% of which appear only once. Per germline, CDR1 SGHVS and CDR2 FNYEAQ. The CDR3 is 15 amino acids. Trimming cost V 2 bases and J 2 bases; bases outside gene matches: 6. Blood was sampled at baseline, cycle 4 day 1, and cycle 7 day 1. The TCR sequence derives from an adult with an advanced solid tumor such as melanoma, head and neck, liver or kidney cancer. The gene calls are TRBV7-6 and TRBJ2-7, with 7 bases matching TRBD1. Sample: CD4+ or CD8+ T cells sorted from blood, taken in a trial of the OX40 agonist ivuxolimab. CDR3 amino acids: CASSLPRDSTYEQYF. CDR3 sequence (DNA): TGTGCCAGCAGCTTACCCCGGGACAGTACCTACGAGCAGTACTTC.